These 28 T cell receptor beta chains originate from one sample sequenced in a study of immune heterogeneity within non-small cell lung tumors. Multiplex PCR amplified the TCR beta CDR3 region. Its first round ran for approximately 11 cycles with 32 V and 13 J primers. TCRdb called the multiplex PCR reads again in MiXCR, with one record for every CDR3 protein. The profile shows 13,000 or so distinct CDR3 sequences, about 25% of them singletons. With 550 to 700 ng used per sample, the template was genomic DNA from bulk tumor. Biopsy collection occurred during surgery, with several far-apart biopsies per primary tumor. The study enrolled patients with untreated, newly diagnosed non-small cell lung cancer who underwent curative surgery. The sequencing input was lung tumor tissue. The receptor source for this set is a man between 50 and 59 years old with non-small cell lung cancer.

This clonotype is classed as medium-sized. The genes are TRBV6-1 and TRBJ1-1; D ambiguous. This CDR3 region has 11 residues. The germline CDR1 and CDR2 sequences are MNHNS and SASEGT. V shed 7 bases and J shed 11 bases, with 14 bases lying between them. The CDR3 loop reads CASKDQRSAFF. CDR3 nucleotides: TGTGCCAGCAAAGACCAACGTTCGGCTTTCTTT.

Relative to its sample, this clonotype is medium-sized. The rearrangement uses TRBV20-1 and TRBJ2-7; D unresolved. Germline CDR1 is DFQATT and CDR2 is SNEGSKA (reference sequence). The CDR3 runs 13 residues. V lost 0 bases, J lost 6 bases, and 12 bases lay in between. CDR3 sequence (DNA): TGCAGTGCTAGAGATGCGTTGGGCCCCGAGCAGTACTTC. Translation gives CSARDALGPEQYF.

This clonotype was observed many times. The V and J genes are TRBV19 and TRBJ1-1; 11 bases are a match to TRBD1. After removal of 5 bases from V and 4 bases from J, the junction contained 6 bases not matched to a gene. The CDR3 is made up of 15 amino acids. CDR1 LNHDA and CDR2 SQIVND come from the germline V gene (reference sequence). In DNA, the CDR3 is TGTGCCAGTAGTTGGACAGGGGGCTACAGCACTGAAGCTTTCTTT. Amino acids: CASSWTGGYSTEAFF.

This clonotype was picked up a small number of times. This may arise from a read error, as a much more abundant clone is one base away. This chain uses TRBV6-1 with TRBJ2-1; D unresolved. Trimming shortened V by 3 bases and J by 2 bases, and 11 bases separated the two germline ends. The CDR3 is 15 residues long. CDR1 and CDR2 (germline): MNHNS, SASEGT. The CDR3 DNA follows: TGTGCCAGCAGTGACTTCAAACGTGCCTACAATGAGCAGTTCTTC. Residues: CASSDFKRAYNEQFF.

This clonotype was detected many times. This chain uses TRBV24-1 with TRBJ2-5, with D possibly being TRBD2 (5 bases). Germline-derived CDR1 and CDR2 are KGHDR and SFDVKD. This CDR3 contains 16 residues. The V gene lost 1 base and the J gene lost 5 bases, with 16 bases spanning the gap. In DNA form, the CDR3 reads TGTGCCACCAGTGATTTTAGCACGGTTTCGGGGGAGACCCAGTACTTC. Its protein is CATSDFSTVSGETQYF.

Relative to its sample, this clonotype is medium-sized. The chain employs TRBV30 and TRBJ1-6; D remains unclear. V dropped 3 bases and J dropped 5 bases, with 11 bases sitting between them. CDR1 and CDR2 from the germline V gene are GTSNPN and SVGIG (reference sequence). CDR3 size: 14 residues. In nucleotides, the CDR3 is TGTGCCTGGAGATGGGGAAGAGATAATTCACCCCTCCACTTT. Translation: CAWRWGRDNSPLHF.

By share, this clonotype counts as medium-sized. The chain recombines TRBV11-2 with TRBJ1-2; 7 bases match TRBD1. This CDR3 region has 14 residues. Losses at the gene ends were 2 bases for V and 6 bases for J; bases not matched to a gene: 6. CDR1 is SGHAT, CDR2 FQNNGV, per germline. The CDR3 sequence is CASSLPGTAHGYTF. The CDR3 DNA follows: TGTGCCAGCAGCTTACCGGGGACAGCTCATGGCTACACCTTC.

The chain combines TRBV3-1 with TRBJ2-5; D not resolved. The CDR3 runs 14 residues. Germline values: CDR1 LGHDT, CDR2 YNNKEL (reference sequence). V lost 1 base and J lost 7, with 13 bases in between. Written as DNA, the CDR3 is TGTGCCAGCAGCCAAGCGTTCAGAGGCGGGACCCAGTACTTC. As protein: CASSQAFRGGTQYF.

In its sample, this clonotype is medium-sized. J is TRBJ1-2 and V is TRBV28; possibly TRBD1 for D (6 bases). V was shortened by 5 bases and J by 5 bases, with 30 bases between the two germline ends. Germline V gene data show CDR1 as MDHEN and CDR2 as SYDVKM. The CDR3 is 19 amino acids. DNA of the CDR3: TGTGCCAGCAGTACGACAAGACAGGCCATCTCCAGACTTTTATATGGCTACACCTTC. The encoded protein is CASSTTRQAISRLLYGYTF.

This clonotype was seen repeatedly, ten times or more. The chain recombines TRBV5-6 with TRBJ1-1; D is undetermined. With 1 base removed from V and 4 bases from J, the gap between germline ends came to 5 bases. The CDR3 consists of 12 residues. Germline V gene data show CDR1 as SGHDT and CDR2 as YYEEEE. CDR3 protein: CASSLRGTEAFF. The CDR3 coding sequence is TGTGCCAGCAGCTTGCGGGGCACTGAAGCTTTCTTT.

In regard to this clonotype: The germline gene is not matched at one end of the junction; a read error may be the cause. The V call is TRBV6-5, the J call TRBJ2-1; maybe TRBD2 (6 bases). The germline gives CDR1 MNHEY, CDR2 SVGAGI. The CDR3 runs to 17 residues. CDR3: CASSYSGSGGSYNKQFF. The DNA of the CDR3 is TGTGCCAGCAGTTACTCAGGTAGCGGAGGCTCCTACAATAAGCAGTTCTTC.

The gene calls are TRBV7-6 and TRBJ2-1, with TRBD1 matching 10 bases. The J segment lost 3 bases and the V segment lost 5 bases, leaving 7 bases of the junction unmatched. CDR1 and CDR2 from the germline V gene are SGHVS and FNYEAQ. The CDR3 contains 16 residues. CDR3 sequence (DNA): TGTGCCAGCAGCCTCGGGACAGGGGCCCGCTACAATGAGCAGTTCTTC. This encodes CASSLGTGARYNEQFF.

A note on this clonotype: This may stem from a read error, because a much larger clone lies one nucleotide away. The V and J genes are TRBV5-1 and TRBJ2-1; 10 bases map to TRBD1. Germline V gene data show CDR1 as SGHRS and CDR2 as YFSETQ. CDR3 length: 16 amino acids. After removal of 3 bases from V and 6 bases from J, the junction contained 9 bases not matched to a gene. Written as DNA, the CDR3 is TGCGCCAGCAGCTCACAACACGGGACAGGGGCCAATGAGCAGTTCTTC. Its protein product is CASSSQHGTGANEQFF.

Details on this clonotype: A much larger clone differs by one base, so this may be a read error. The V call is TRBV7-6, the J call TRBJ2-2; TRBD1 aligns across 9 bases. V shed 6 bases and J 1 base; nucleotides not matched to a gene: 3. CDR3 size: 15 residues. The germline V gene encodes CDR1 SGHVS and CDR2 FNYEAQ. CDR3 DNA: TGTGCCAGCAGTCGGACAGGGGAGAACACCGGGGAGCTGTTTTTT. Encoded protein: CASSRTGENTGELFF. The whole variable domain, filled in from reference TRBV7-6 and TRBJ2-2, reads GAGVSQSPRYKVTKRGQDVALRCDPISGHVSLYWYRQALGQGPEFLTYFNYEAQQDKSGLPNDRFSAERPEGSISTLTIQRTEQRDSAMYRCASSRTGENTGELFFGEGSRLTVL.

With respect to this clonotype: The germline gene is not matched at one end of the junction; a read error may be the cause. The chain has TRBV12-3 or TRBV12-4 and TRBJ1-2, with 9 bases aligning to TRBD1. This CDR3 has 19 amino acids. The chain's CDR3 is CASSPQGPGQGRYNYVYTF. The CDR3 DNA reads as TGTGCCAGCAGCCCCCAGGGGCCCGGACAGGGGCGGTACAACTATGTCTACACCTTC.

This clonotype rates as medium-sized. The chain joins TRBV28 to TRBJ2-7; D may be TRBD1 (5 bases). V was clipped by 2 bases and J by 3 bases, with 14 bases between them. CDR3 size: 15 residues. Germline values: CDR1 MDHEN, CDR2 SYDVKM. The CDR3 is CASSLVRAQDYEQYF. The DNA for the CDR3 is TGTGCCAGCAGTTTAGTTCGTGCACAGGACTACGAGCAGTACTTC.

The table lists this clonotype with many counts. The chain couples TRBV7-2 to TRBJ2-1, with D possibly TRBD2 on 5 matching bases. The V end was cut by 4 bases, the J end by 2 bases, with 9 bases between. The CDR3 runs to 14 residues. Germline V gene data show CDR1 as SGHTA and CDR2 as FQGNSA. CDR3 bases: TGTGCCAGCAGCTGGACTGGACCCTACAATGAGCAGTTCTTC. Translation gives CASSWTGPYNEQFF.

Note on this clonotype: Its ends do not fully match the called genes, so a read error is possible. V and J are TRBV20-1 and TRBJ2-7, with D possibly being TRBD2 (6 bases). The CDR3 loop spans 13 amino acids. CDR1 and CDR2 from the germline V gene are DFQATT and SNEGSKA (reference sequence). The CDR3 here is CSADTGEAYEKYF. For the CDR3, the DNA is TGCAGTGCTGACACCGGGGAGGCATACGAGAAGTACTTC.

A word on this clonotype: Mismatch with germline at one junction end may stem from a read error. The chain joins TRBV5-4 to TRBJ1-5; TRBD1 agrees at 9 bases. This CDR3 is built from 16 residues. Germline assignment: CDR1 SGHNT and CDR2 YYREEE (reference sequence). The CDR3 region has the DNA TGTCCCAGCAGGTTCACAGGGGGCCCGAAGAACCAGCCCCAGCATTTT. Translating gives CPSRFTGGPKNQPQHF.

This clonotype showed up many times. The chain couples TRBV15 to TRBJ1-2; 9 positions agree with TRBD1. The J segment lost 4 bases and the V segment lost 1 base, leaving 4 bases of the junction unmatched. Per the germline V gene, CDR1 is LNHNV and CDR2 is YYDKDF (reference sequence). This CDR3 has 15 residues. The CDR3 DNA is TGTGCCACCAGCAGAGGCGACAGGGGGTCCTATGGCTACACCTTC. As protein: CATSRGDRGSYGYTF.

This clonotype was seen ten or more times. V usage is TRBV11-1 and J usage is TRBJ1-1; D remains ambiguous. This CDR3 contains 14 residues. With 5 bases removed from V and 0 bases from J, the gap between germline ends came to 10 bases. Germline CDR1 reads SGHAT; CDR2 reads FQDESV (reference sequence). In DNA form, the CDR3 reads TGTGCCAGCAGCCCCCGTTCCCTGAACACTGAAGCTTTCTTT. Protein sequence: CASSPRSLNTEAFF. Full variable domain (missing parts from reference TRBV11-1 and TRBJ1-1): EAEVAQSPRYKITEKSQAVAFWCDPISGHATLYWYRQILGQGPELLVQFQDESVVDDSQLPKDRFSAERLKGVDSTLKIQPAELGDSAMYLCASSPRSLNTEAFFGQGTRLTVV.

This clonotype was observed many times. The chain uses TRBV19 and TRBJ1-1, with D possibly TRBD1 on 5 matching bases. The V and J ends lost 5 bases and 8 bases respectively, with 12 bases between them. This CDR3 has 12 residues. The germline CDR1 and CDR2 sequences are LNHDA and SQIVND (reference sequence). DNA of the CDR3: TGTGCCAGTAGTCCCCGTTGGGGGGAAGCTTTCTTT. Translating it yields CASSPRWGEAFF.

In its sample, this clonotype was seen many times. The rearrangement links TRBV20-1 to TRBJ2-3; the match to TRBD2 covers 10 bases. Germline CDR1 and CDR2: DFQATT and SNEGSKA (reference sequence). CDR3 length: 16 amino acids. V was clipped by 0 bases and J by 5 bases; unmatched bases: 8. CDR3 sequence (DNA): TGCAGTGCTAGAGATACCCTAGCGGGGGTGATAGATACGCAGTATTTT. Its translation: CSARDTLAGVIDTQYF.

Many counts were recorded for this clonotype. The chain has TRBV20-1 and TRBJ1-6; unclear D gene. Germline V gene lookup returns CDR1 DFQATT and CDR2 SNEGSKA (reference sequence). This CDR3 spans 13 amino acids. Deletions cut 3 bases from V and 4 bases from J, with 7 bases between. The CDR3 region is CSARGIYNSPLHF. The CDR3 nucleotides are TGCAGTGCTAGGGGGATTTATAATTCACCCCTCCACTTT.

This clonotype has ten or more counts. The rearrangement links TRBV7-8 to TRBJ1-6; 7 bases align to TRBD1. CDR3 length: 17 amino acids. Germline values: CDR1 SGHVS, CDR2 FQNEAQ. Trimming removed 3 bases from V and 2 bases from J; junction bases left unmatched: 7. The CDR3 nucleotides read TGTGCCAGCAGCTTTGGGATACAGGGGCCCTATAATTCACCCCTCCACTTT. It codes for CASSFGIQGPYNSPLHF.

In its sample, this clonotype ranks as medium-sized (0.01 to 0.1%). The chain combines TRBV6-1 with TRBJ1-3; 7 bases match TRBD1. V was pared by 2 bases and J by 0 bases, with 10 bases of the junction left unmatched. Germline lookup yields CDR1 MNHNS and CDR2 SASEGT. CDR3 size: 18 residues. CDR3 residues: CASSENIGGFGSGNTIYF. The CDR3 DNA is TGTGCCAGCAGTGAAAATATAGGGGGCTTCGGCTCTGGAAACACCATATATTTT.

Note on this clonotype: At one end, the junction sequence differs from germline, possibly due to a read error. The chain recombines TRBV28 with TRBJ2-7; 9 nucleotides agree with TRBD1. The CDR3 extends over 15 amino acids. The germline V gene encodes CDR1 MDHEN and CDR2 SYDVKM. The CDR3 loop reads CASRHTGTGFSFFFF. The CDR3 nucleotides read TGTGCCAGCAGGCACACCGGGACAGGGTTTTCATTTTTCTTCTTC.

Remarks on this clonotype: This may come from a read error, since a much larger clone is one base off. This chain connects TRBV6-4 to TRBJ2-1, with 12 bases identical to TRBD1. Germline CDR1 and CDR2: MRHNA and SNTAGT. The CDR3 extends over 15 amino acids. CDR3 nucleotide sequence: TGTGCCAGCAGTGACGGGACAGGGGGCTACAATGAGCATTTCTTC. This sequence encodes CASSDGTGGYNEHFF.